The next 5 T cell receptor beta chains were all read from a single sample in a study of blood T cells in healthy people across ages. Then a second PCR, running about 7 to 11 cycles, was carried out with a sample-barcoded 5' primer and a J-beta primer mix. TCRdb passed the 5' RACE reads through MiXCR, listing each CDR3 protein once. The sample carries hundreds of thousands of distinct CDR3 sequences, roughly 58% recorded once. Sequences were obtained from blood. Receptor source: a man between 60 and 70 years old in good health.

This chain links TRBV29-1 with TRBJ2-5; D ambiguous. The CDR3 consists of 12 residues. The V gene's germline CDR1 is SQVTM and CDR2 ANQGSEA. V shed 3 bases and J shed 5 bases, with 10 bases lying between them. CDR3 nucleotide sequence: TGCAGCGTTGAGGCCGACGGGGAGACCCAGTACTTC. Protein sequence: CSVEADGETQYF. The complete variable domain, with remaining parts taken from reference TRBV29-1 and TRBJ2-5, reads SAVISQKPSRDICQRGTSLTIQCQVDSQVTMMFWYRQQPGQSLTLIATANQGSEATYESGFVIDKFPISRPNLTFSTLTVSNMSPEDSSIYLCSVEADGETQYFGPGTRLLVL.

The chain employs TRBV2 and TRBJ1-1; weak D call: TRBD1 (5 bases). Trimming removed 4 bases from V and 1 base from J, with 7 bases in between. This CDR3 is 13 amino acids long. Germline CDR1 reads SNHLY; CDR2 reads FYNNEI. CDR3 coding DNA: TGTGCCAGCAGTGCCGGGACGAACACTGAAGCTTTCTTT. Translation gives CASSAGTNTEAFF. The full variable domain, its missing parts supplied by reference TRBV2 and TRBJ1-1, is EPEVTQTPSHQVTQMGQEVILRCVPISNHLYFYWYRQILGQKVEFLVSFYNNEISEKSEIFDDQFSVERPDGSNFTLKIRSTKLEDSAMYFCASSAGTNTEAFFGQGTRLTVV.

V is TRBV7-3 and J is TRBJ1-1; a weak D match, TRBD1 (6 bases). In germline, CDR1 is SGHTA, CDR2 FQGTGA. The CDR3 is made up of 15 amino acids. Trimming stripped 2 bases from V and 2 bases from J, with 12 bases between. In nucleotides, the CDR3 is TGTGCCAGCAGCTTAGCACAGGGATACAACACTGAAGCTTTCTTT. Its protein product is CASSLAQGYNTEAFF.

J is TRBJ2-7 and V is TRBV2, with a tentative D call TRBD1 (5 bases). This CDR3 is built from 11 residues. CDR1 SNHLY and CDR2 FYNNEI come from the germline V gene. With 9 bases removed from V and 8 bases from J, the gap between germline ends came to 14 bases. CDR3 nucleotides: TGTGCCAGTGGCAGGGAATACAAGCAGTACTTC. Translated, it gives CASGREYKQYF.

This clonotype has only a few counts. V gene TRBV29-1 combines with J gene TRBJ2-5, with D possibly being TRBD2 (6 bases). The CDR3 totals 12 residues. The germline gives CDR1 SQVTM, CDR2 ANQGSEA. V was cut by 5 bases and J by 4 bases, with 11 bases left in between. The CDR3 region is CSVSGSGETQYF. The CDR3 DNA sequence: TGCAGCGTTAGCGGGTCGGGAGAGACCCAGTACTTC.